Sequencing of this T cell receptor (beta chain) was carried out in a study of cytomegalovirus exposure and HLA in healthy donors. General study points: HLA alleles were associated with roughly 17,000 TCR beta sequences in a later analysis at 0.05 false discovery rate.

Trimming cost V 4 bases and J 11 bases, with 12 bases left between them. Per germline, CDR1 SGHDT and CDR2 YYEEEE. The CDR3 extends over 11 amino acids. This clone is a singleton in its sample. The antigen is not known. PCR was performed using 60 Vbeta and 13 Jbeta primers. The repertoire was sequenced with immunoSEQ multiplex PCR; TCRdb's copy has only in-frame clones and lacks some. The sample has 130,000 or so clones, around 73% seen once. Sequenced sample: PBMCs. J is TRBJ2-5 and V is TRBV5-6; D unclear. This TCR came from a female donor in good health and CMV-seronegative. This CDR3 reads CASSRRSEQYF. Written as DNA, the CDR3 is TGTGCCAGCAGCCGTAGGAGTGAGCAGTACTTC.